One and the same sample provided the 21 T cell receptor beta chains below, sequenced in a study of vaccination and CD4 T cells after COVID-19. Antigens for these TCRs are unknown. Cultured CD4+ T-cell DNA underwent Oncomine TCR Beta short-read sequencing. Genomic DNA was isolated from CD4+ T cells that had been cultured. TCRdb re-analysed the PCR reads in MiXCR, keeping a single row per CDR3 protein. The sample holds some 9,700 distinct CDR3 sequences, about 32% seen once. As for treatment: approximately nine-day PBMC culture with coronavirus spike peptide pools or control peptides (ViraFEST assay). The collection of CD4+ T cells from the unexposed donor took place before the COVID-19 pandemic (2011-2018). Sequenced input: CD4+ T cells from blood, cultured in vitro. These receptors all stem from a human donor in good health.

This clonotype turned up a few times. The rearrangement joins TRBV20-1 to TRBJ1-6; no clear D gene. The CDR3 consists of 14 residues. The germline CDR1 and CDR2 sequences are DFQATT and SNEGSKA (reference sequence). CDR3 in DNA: TGCAGCGTTGACGTAAACGGGCCTAATTCACCCCTCCACTTT. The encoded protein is CSVDVNGPNSPLHF.

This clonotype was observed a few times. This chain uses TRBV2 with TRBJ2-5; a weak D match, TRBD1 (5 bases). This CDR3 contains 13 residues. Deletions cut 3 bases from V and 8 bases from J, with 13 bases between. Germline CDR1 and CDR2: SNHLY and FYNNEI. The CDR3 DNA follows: TGTGCCAGCAGTGAGACAGAGCTGGGCACCCAGTACTTC. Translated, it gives CASSETELGTQYF.

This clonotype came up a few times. CDR3: CSARDGRLSGGETQYF. CDR3 coding DNA: TGCAGTGCTAGAGATGGACGGCTAAGCGGGGGGGAGACCCAGTACTTC. The V gene is TRBV20-1, the J gene TRBJ2-5; 9 nucleotides match TRBD2. Germline CDR1 and CDR2: DFQATT and SNEGSKA (reference sequence). CDR3 size: 16 residues. Trimming cost V 0 bases and J 5 bases; bases outside gene matches: 10.

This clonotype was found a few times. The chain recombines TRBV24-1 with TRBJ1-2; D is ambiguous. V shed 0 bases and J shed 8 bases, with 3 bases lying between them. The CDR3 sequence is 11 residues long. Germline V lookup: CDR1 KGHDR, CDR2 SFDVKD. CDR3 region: CATSDLRGYTF. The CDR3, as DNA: TGTGCCACCAGTGATTTGCGGGGCTACACCTTC.

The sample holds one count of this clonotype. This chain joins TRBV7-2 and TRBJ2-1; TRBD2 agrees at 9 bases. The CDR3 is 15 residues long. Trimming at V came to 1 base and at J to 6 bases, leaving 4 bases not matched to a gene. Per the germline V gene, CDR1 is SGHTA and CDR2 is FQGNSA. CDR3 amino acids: CASSLDGTSSNEQFF. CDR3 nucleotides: TGTGCCAGCAGCTTAGATGGGACTAGCAGCAATGAGCAGTTCTTC.

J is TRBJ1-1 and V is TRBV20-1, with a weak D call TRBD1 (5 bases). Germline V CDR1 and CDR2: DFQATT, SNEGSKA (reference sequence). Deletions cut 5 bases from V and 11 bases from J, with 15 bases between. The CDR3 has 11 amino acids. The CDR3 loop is CSASRQRVAFF. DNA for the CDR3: TGCAGTGCTTCCCGACAGCGGGTGGCTTTCTTT.

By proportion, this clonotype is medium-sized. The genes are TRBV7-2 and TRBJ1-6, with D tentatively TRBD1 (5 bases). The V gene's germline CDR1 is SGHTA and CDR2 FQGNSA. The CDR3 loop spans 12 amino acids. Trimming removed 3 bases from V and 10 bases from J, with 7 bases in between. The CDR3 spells CASSFGGSPLHF. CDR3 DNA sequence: TGTGCCAGCAGCTTCGGGGGATCACCCCTCCACTTT.

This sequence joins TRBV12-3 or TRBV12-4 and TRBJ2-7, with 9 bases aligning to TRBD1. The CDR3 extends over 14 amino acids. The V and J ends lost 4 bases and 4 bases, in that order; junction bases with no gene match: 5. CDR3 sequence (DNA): TGTGCCAGCAGTTCAGGACAGGGGAGATACGAGCAGTACTTC. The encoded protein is CASSSGQGRYEQYF.

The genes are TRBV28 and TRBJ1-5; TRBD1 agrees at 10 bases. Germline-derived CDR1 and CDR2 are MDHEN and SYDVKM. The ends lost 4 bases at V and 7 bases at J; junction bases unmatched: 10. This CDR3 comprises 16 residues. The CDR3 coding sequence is TGTGCCAGCAGTTATCGACAGGGGGCCGCTGGGCAGCCCCAGCATTTT. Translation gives CASSYRQGAAGQPQHF. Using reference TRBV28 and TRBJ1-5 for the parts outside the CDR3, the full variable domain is DVKVTQSSRYLVKRTGEKVFLECVQDMDHENMFWYRQDPGLGLRLIYFSYDVKMKEKGDIPEGYSVSREKKERFSLILESASTNQTSMYLCASSYRQGAAGQPQHFGDGTRLSIL.

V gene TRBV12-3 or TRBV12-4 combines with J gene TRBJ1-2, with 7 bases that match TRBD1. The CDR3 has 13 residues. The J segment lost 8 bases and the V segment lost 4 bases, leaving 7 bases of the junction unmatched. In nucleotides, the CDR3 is TGTGCCAGCAGTTCCACAGGGGTATACGGCTACACCTTC. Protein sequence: CASSSTGVYGYTF.

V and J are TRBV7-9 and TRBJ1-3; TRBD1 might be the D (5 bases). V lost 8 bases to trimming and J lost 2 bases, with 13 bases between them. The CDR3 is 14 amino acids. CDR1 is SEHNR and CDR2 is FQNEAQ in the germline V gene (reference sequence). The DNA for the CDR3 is TGTGCCAGCGGGGGGTCGGCAGCTGGAAACACCATATATTTT. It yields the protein CASGGSAAGNTIYF.

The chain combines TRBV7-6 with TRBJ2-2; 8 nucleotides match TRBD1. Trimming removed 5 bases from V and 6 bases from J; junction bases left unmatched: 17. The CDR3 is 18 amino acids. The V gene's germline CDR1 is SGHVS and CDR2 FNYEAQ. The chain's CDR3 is CASSPTAQGASWAGELFF. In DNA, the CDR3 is TGTGCCAGCAGCCCAACAGCCCAGGGGGCGAGTTGGGCCGGGGAGCTGTTTTTT.

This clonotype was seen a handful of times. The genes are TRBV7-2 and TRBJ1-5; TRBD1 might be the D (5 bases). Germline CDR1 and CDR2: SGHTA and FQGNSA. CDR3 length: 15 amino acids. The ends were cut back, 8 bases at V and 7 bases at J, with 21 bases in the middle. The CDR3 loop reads CASVGPGSVEQPQHF. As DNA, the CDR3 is TGTGCCAGCGTGGGACCAGGGTCGGTAGAGCAGCCCCAGCATTTT.

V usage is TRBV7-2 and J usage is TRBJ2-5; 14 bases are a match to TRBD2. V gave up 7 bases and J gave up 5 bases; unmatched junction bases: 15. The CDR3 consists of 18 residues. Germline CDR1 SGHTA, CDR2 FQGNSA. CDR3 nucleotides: TGTGCCAGCACCCTTAACGTGGGACTAGCGGGAGTTCGGGAGACCCAGTACTTC. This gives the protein CASTLNVGLAGVRETQYF.

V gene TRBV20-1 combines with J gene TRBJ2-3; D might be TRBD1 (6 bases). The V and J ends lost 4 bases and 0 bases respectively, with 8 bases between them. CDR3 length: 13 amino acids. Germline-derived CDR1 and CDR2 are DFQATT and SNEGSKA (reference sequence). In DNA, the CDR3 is TGCAGTGCTACCGGACAGAGCACAGATACGCAGTATTTT. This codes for CSATGQSTDTQYF.

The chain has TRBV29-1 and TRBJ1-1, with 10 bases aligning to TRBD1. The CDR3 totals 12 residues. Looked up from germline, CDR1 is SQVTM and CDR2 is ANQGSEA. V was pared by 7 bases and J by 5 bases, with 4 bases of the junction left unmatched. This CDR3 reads CSGRTGGTEAFF. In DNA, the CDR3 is TGCAGCGGCAGGACAGGGGGAACTGAAGCTTTCTTT.

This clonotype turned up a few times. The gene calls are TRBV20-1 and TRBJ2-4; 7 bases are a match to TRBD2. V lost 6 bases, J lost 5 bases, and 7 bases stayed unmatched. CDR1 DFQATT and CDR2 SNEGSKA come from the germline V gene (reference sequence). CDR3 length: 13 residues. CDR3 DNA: TGCAGTGCGCTAGCGGTGGTCGAAAACATTCAGTACTTC. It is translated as CSALAVVENIQYF.

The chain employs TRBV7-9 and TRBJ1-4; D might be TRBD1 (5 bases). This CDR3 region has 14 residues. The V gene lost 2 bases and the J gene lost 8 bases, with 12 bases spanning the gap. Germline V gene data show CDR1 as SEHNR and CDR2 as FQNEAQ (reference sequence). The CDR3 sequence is CASSLRQGDEKLFF. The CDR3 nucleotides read TGTGCCAGCAGCTTACGGCAGGGCGACGAAAAACTGTTTTTT.

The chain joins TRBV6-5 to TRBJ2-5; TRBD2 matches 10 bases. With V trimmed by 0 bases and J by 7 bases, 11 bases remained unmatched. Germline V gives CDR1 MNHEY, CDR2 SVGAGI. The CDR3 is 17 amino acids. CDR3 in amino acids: CASSYSRSASGSGTQYF. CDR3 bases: TGTGCCAGCAGTTACTCTAGGTCGGCTAGCGGGAGCGGGACCCAGTACTTC.

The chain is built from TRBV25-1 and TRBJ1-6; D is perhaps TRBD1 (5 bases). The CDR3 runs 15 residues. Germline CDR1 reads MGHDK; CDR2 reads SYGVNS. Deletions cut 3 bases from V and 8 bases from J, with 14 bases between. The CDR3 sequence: CASSESPGLYSPLHF. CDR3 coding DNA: TGTGCCAGCAGTGAGTCTCCGGGACTCTATTCACCCCTCCACTTT.

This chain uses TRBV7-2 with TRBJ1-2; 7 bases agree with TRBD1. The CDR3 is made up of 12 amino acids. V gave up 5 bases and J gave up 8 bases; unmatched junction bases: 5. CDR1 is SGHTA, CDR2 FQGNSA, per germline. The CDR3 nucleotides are TGTGCCAGCAGCCCCCGACAGGGCGGCTACACCTTC. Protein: CASSPRQGGYTF.